One sample yielded the 24 T cell receptor beta chains listed below, sequenced in a study of T cells after yellow fever vaccination. TCRdb passed the 5' RACE reads through MiXCR, listing each CDR3 protein once. The table has roughly 240,000 distinct CDR3 sequences, around 6.7% seen once. The sample here was CD4+ T cells sorted from PBMCs, taken on the day of the yellow fever booster vaccination. All receptors derive from a man aged 30 to 39 who received the YFV17D yellow fever vaccine.

In its sample, this clonotype was seen a few times. The chain links TRBV7-2 to TRBJ2-3; D may be TRBD1 or TRBD2 (5 bases each). Germline CDR1 is SGHTA and CDR2 is FQGNSA. The CDR3 totals 15 residues. The V end was cut by 5 bases, the J end by 0 bases, with 12 bases between. The CDR3 region is CASSLRGPSTDTQYF. Here the CDR3 DNA reads TGTGCCAGCAGCCTGAGGGGCCCTAGCACAGATACGCAGTATTTT.

The chain joins TRBV6-1 to TRBJ2-4; no clear D gene. V lost 6 bases and J 0 bases, leaving 18 bases between the germline ends. The V gene's germline CDR1 is MNHNS and CDR2 SASEGT. The CDR3 has 17 amino acids. DNA for the CDR3: TGTGCCAGCAGAAGGGCGAGCAGCATCCTAGCCAAAAACATTCAGTACTTC. It specifies CASRRASSILAKNIQYF.

V usage is TRBV6-5 and J usage is TRBJ1-2; D might be TRBD1 (5 bases). From germline, CDR1 is MNHEY and CDR2 SVGAGI. The CDR3 is 13 residues long. With 2 bases removed from V and 7 bases from J, the gap between germline ends came to 11 bases. The CDR3 nucleotides are TGTGCCAGCAGTTACAACAGGTTCGGTGGCTACACCTTC. This translates into CASSYNRFGGYTF.

This clonotype was counted between two and nine times. This chain joins TRBV5-1 and TRBJ2-3, with 10 bases aligning to TRBD2. V lost 4 bases, J lost 1 base, and 3 bases stayed unmatched. This CDR3 has 15 residues. The V gene's germline CDR1 is SGHRS and CDR2 YFSETQ. In nucleotides, the CDR3 is TGCGCCAGCAGCCAAGGGACTAGCGGCACAGATACGCAGTATTTT. Its translation: CASSQGTSGTDTQYF. The full variable domain, its missing parts supplied by reference TRBV5-1 and TRBJ2-3, is KAGVTQTPRYLIKTRGQQVTLSCSPISGHRSVSWYQQTPGQGLQFLFEYFSETQRNKGNFPGRFSGRQFSNSRSEMNVSTLELGDSALYLCASSQGTSGTDTQYFGPGTRLTVL.

This clonotype was seen just once. The junction differs from germline at one of its ends, possibly a read error. V gene TRBV4-2 combines with J gene TRBJ2-3; unclear D gene. Germline V lookup: CDR1 LGHNA, CDR2 YNFKEQ. This CDR3 is built from 12 residues. CDR3 in amino acids: CASSQVPDTKYF. The CDR3 region has the DNA TGTGCCAGCAGCCAAGTACCCGATACGAAGTATTTT.

V and J are TRBV20-1 and TRBJ1-1, with TRBD1 identical over 7 bases. V was clipped by 4 bases and J by 4 bases; unmatched bases: 6. The CDR3 covers 13 residues. Germline lookup yields CDR1 DFQATT and CDR2 SNEGSKA (reference sequence). CDR3 sequence reads: CSAMKQGTTEAFF. For the CDR3, the DNA is TGCAGTGCTATGAAACAGGGGACCACTGAAGCTTTCTTT.

The table lists this clonotype with many counts. This chain uses TRBV7-2 with TRBJ2-7, with D maybe TRBD2 (5 bases). The V gene lost 1 base and the J gene lost 1 base, with 11 bases spanning the gap. CDR1 SGHTA and CDR2 FQGNSA come from the germline V gene. This CDR3 region has 15 residues. The CDR3 region is CASSLEVSGSYEQYF. CDR3 coding DNA: TGTGCCAGCAGCTTAGAGGTATCGGGATCCTACGAGCAGTACTTC.

This clonotype has more than one count but fewer than ten. The CDR3 coding sequence is TGTGCCAGCAGTTACTCGCAGCTAGCGGAGAACTACGAGCAGTACTTC. Protein product: CASSYSQLAENYEQYF. The chain is built from TRBV6-5 and TRBJ2-7, with 7 bases fitting TRBD2. V lost 0 bases and J lost 3; bases outside the gene matches: 8. CDR1 and CDR2 from the germline V gene are MNHEY and SVGAGI. The CDR3 sequence is 16 residues long.

This clonotype was counted many times. J is TRBJ2-5 and V is TRBV5-6; 10 bases are a match to TRBD1. Germline lookup yields CDR1 SGHDT and CDR2 YYEEEE. The J segment lost 14 bases and the V segment lost 4 bases, leaving 8 bases of the junction unmatched. CDR3 length: 12 residues. Here the CDR3 reads CASSRDRGPYYF. The DNA of the CDR3 is TGTGCCAGCAGCCGTGACAGGGGGCCCTACTACTTC.

J is TRBJ1-1 and V is TRBV30; tentative D call: TRBD1 (5 bases). The germline gives CDR1 GTSNPN, CDR2 SVGIG (reference sequence). The CDR3 sequence is 16 residues long. Trimming left V 2 bases short and J 0 bases short, with 16 bases between. CDR3 in amino acids: CAWSYSGTQMNTEAFF. The CDR3 DNA reads as TGTGCCTGGAGTTACTCCGGGACTCAAATGAACACTGAAGCTTTCTTT.

The table lists this clonotype with many counts. This chain joins TRBV7-2 and TRBJ2-1; D may be TRBD2 (5 bases). Per the germline V gene, CDR1 is SGHTA and CDR2 is FQGNSA. Trimming left V 4 bases short and J 5 bases short, with 9 bases between. This CDR3 contains 13 residues. CDR3 nucleotide sequence: TGTGCCAGCAGCTCCCAAGCGGACAATGAGCAGTTCTTC. Its protein product is CASSSQADNEQFF.

The sample holds many counts of this clonotype. The chain couples TRBV29-1 to TRBJ1-5, with a possible D match to TRBD1 (6 bases). The CDR3 totals 14 residues. Germline CDR1 is SQVTM and CDR2 is ANQGSEA. Trimming left V 7 bases short and J 3 bases short, with 16 bases between. Here the CDR3 DNA reads TGCAGCGCCAAACAGGGTTCCTACAATCAGCCCCAGCATTTT. It translates to CSAKQGSYNQPQHF.

This clonotype occurred many times. V and J are TRBV9 and TRBJ2-7, with D perhaps matching TRBD2 (5 bases). Between the trimmed V and J ends, which lost 4 bases and 3 bases, there was a span of 14 bases. The CDR3 is 14 amino acids. CDR1 and CDR2 (germline): SGDLS, YYNGEE. The CDR3 DNA sequence: TGTGCCAGCAGCTCCGGAGCGGCCGTCTACGAGCAGTACTTC. It codes for CASSSGAAVYEQYF.

This clonotype was seen ten or more times. The CDR3 loop is CASSGRVNNEQFF. Written as DNA, the CDR3 is TGTGCCAGCAGCGGTCGGGTGAACAATGAGCAGTTCTTC. The chain uses TRBV7-3 and TRBJ2-1; no clear D gene. CDR1 and CDR2 from the germline V gene are SGHTA and FQGTGA. The V end was cut by 5 bases, the J end by 5 bases, with 10 bases between. The CDR3 extends over 13 amino acids.

This clonotype was found a few times. This chain links TRBV3-1 with TRBJ2-7, with 7 bases lining up with TRBD2. The length of the CDR3 is 15 residues. The trim removed 4 bases at V and 6 bases at J, leaving 12 bases unmatched. CDR1 is LGHDT and CDR2 is YNNKEL in the germline V gene (reference sequence). Here the CDR3 reads CASSPRGGRGSEQYF. The DNA of the CDR3 is TGTGCCAGCAGCCCGAGGGGCGGGAGAGGAAGCGAGCAGTACTTC.

This clonotype has just a few counts. The CDR3 DNA reads as TGTGCCATCAGTGACGGATCAAGAGAGACCCAGTACTTC. As protein: CAISDGSRETQYF. The gene calls are TRBV10-3 and TRBJ2-5; no firm D call. V lost 3 bases, J lost 4 bases, and 9 bases lay in between. The CDR3 is 13 amino acids. Germline V lookup: CDR1 ENHRY, CDR2 SYGVKD.

This clonotype showed up many times. This chain links TRBV5-1 with TRBJ2-4; D perhaps matches TRBD1 (5 bases). The CDR3 is 14 amino acids. Between the trimmed V and J ends, which lost 6 bases and 0 bases, there was a span of 10 bases. In germline, CDR1 is SGHRS, CDR2 YFSETQ. This CDR3 reads CASKAGLAKNIQYF. In nucleotides, the CDR3 is TGCGCCAGCAAAGCAGGGCTAGCCAAAAACATTCAGTACTTC.

At least ten counts were recorded for this clonotype. The V gene is TRBV12-3 or TRBV12-4, the J gene TRBJ2-1; 13 bases fit TRBD2. CDR3 size: 17 residues. V gave up 1 base and J gave up 7 bases; unmatched junction bases: 7. In DNA form, the CDR3 reads TGTGCCAGCAGTTTAGTACGACTAGCGGGAGGACGAAATGAGCAGTTCTTC. It yields the protein CASSLVRLAGGRNEQFF.

This clonotype was seen at least ten times. The genes are TRBV6-5 and TRBJ2-7, with TRBD1 identical over 7 bases. Germline CDR1 is MNHEY and CDR2 is SVGAGI. J gave up 3 bases and V 9 bases, and 8 bases lay outside the gene matches. This CDR3 spans 13 amino acids. CDR3 residues: CASNRQGSYEQYF. CDR3 in DNA: TGTGCCAGTAATCGACAGGGAAGCTACGAGCAGTACTTC.

This clonotype was found many times. DNA for the CDR3: TGTGCCAGCAGTGTCCAGGGTGTCAATCAGCCCCAGCATTTT. Protein sequence: CASSVQGVNQPQHF. V is TRBV12-3 or TRBV12-4 and J is TRBJ1-5; D is possibly TRBD1 (5 bases). Trimming took 5 bases from V and 3 from J, leaving 11 bases between them. This CDR3 is built from 14 residues.

This clonotype was seen a few times. The chain is built from TRBV5-1 and TRBJ2-1, with D tentatively TRBD1 (5 bases). Germline V gene lookup returns CDR1 SGHRS and CDR2 YFSETQ. The length of the CDR3 is 17 residues. Trimming took off 4 bases at V and 0 bases at J, with 17 bases between the two ends. The CDR3 DNA reads TGCGCCAGCAGCGCACGGACAACCGGCAGCTCCTACAATGAGCAGTTCTTC. This translates into CASSARTTGSSYNEQFF.

This clonotype was observed a few times. This rearrangement joins TRBV5-6 to TRBJ2-1; TRBD1 matches 8 bases. J was trimmed by 8 bases and V by 4 bases; bases with no gene match: 11. Germline-derived CDR1 and CDR2 are SGHDT and YYEEEE. The CDR3 runs to 15 residues. In DNA, the CDR3 is TGTGCCAGCAGCAAGGTCCAGGGGGCGGGGTATGAGCAGTTCTTC. The encoded protein is CASSKVQGAGYEQFF. The full variable domain, with the rest looked up from reference TRBV5-6 and TRBJ2-1, is DAGVTQSPTHLIKTRGQQVTLRCSPKSGHDTVSWYQQALGQGPQFIFQYYEEEERQRGNFPDRFSGHQFPNYSSELNVNALLLGDSALYLCASSKVQGAGYEQFFGPGTRLTVL.

This clonotype turned up a few times. The chain employs TRBV7-8 and TRBJ2-7; 10 bases are a match to TRBD1. CDR3 size: 13 residues. Germline V gives CDR1 SGHVS, CDR2 FQNEAQ. With 4 bases clipped from V and 4 bases from J, the junction kept 1 base outside the gene matches. The DNA for the CDR3 is TGTGCCAGCAGCTGGACAGGGGGATACGAGCAGTACTTC. This encodes CASSWTGGYEQYF.

The chain is built from TRBV5-4 and TRBJ2-3; TRBD2 might be the D (6 bases). Trimming shortened V by 6 bases and J by 0 bases, and 14 bases separated the two germline ends. This CDR3 region has 15 residues. Per the germline V gene, CDR1 is SGHNT and CDR2 is YYREEE (reference sequence). The CDR3: CASNSGTSSTDTQYF. The CDR3 region has the DNA TGTGCCAGCAACTCCGGGACTTCTAGCACAGATACGCAGTATTTT.